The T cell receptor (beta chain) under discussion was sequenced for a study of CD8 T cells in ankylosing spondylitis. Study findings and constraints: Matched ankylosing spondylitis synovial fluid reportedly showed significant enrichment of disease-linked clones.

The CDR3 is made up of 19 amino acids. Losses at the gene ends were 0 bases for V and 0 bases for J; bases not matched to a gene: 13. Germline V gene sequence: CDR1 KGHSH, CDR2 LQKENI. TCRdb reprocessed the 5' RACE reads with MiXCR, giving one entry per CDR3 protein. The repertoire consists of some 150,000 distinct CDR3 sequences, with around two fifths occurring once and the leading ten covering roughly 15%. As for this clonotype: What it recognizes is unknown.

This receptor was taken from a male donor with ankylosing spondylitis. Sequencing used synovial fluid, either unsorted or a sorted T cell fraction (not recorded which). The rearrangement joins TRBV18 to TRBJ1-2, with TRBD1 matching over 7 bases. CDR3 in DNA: TGTGCCAGCTCACCACCGAAGTGGAGGGGGCGGCCTTCTAACTATGGCTACACCTTC. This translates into CASSPPKWRGRPSNYGYTF.